This TCR beta chain was obtained from a study of Ad26.COV2.S vaccination and SARS-CoV-2 variants. Treatment defined: some 19 received Ad26.COV2.S at low or high dose, single or two shots; about 5 received placebo; per-sample allocation not given. Sampling was done on day 63 after the first vaccine or placebo injection. Germline values: CDR1 ENHRY, CDR2 SYGVKD. Trimming left V 3 bases short and J 0 bases short, with 6 bases between. The CDR3 covers 14 residues. The repertoire was sequenced with immunoSEQ multiplex PCR; TCRdb's copy has only in-frame clones and lacks some. This table holds 400,000 to 450,000 clones, around nine tenths found once.

This clonotype was sampled from a person between 18 and 65 years old who received the Ad26.COV2.S COVID-19 vaccine or a placebo. This specimen was peripheral blood, taken in a trial of Ad26.COV2.S vaccine versus placebo. V gene TRBV10-3 combines with J gene TRBJ1-3; D remains unclear. CDR3 protein: CAISDQFSGNTIYF. The DNA for the CDR3 is TGTGCCATCAGTGACCAGTTCTCTGGAAACACCATATATTTT.